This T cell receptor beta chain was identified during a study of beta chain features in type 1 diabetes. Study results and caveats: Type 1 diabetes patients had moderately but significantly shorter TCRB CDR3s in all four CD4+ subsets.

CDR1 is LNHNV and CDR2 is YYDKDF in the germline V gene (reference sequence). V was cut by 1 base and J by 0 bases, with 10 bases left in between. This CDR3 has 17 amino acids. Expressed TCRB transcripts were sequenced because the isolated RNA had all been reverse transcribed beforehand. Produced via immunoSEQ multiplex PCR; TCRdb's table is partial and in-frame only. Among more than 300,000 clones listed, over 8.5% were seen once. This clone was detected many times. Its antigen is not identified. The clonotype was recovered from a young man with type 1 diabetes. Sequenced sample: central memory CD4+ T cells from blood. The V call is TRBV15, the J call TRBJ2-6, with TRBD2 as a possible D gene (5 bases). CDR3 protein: CATSRGFDYSGANVLTF. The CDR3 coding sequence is TGTGCCACCAGCAGAGGATTTGACTACTCTGGGGCCAACGTCCTGACTTTC.